The subject of this entry is one T cell receptor beta chain. Between the trimmed V and J ends, which lost 3 bases and 4 bases, there was a span of 9 bases. The germline CDR1 and CDR2 sequences are SEHNR and FQNEAQ (reference sequence). The CDR3 has 13 amino acids. The data were taken from a study of blood T cell repertoires in COVID-19. Study information: There were acute and convalescent COVID-19 samples, and they came from the United States, Italy and Spain. Sample material is recorded as cDNA or gDNA derived from T cells, B-cell-depleted T cells, or PBMCs.

Per the authors' pipeline: Using reference gene primer amplification, nucleated cell counts were estimated. TCRdb's table, derived via immunoSEQ multiplex PCR, lists solely in-frame clones and lacks some. D and trimming come from the DNA, and the V and J calls and clone size come from that table. Of about 150,000 clones listed, 82% were seen once; the top ten hold around 15%. The sample was peripheral blood. The chain couples TRBV7-9 to TRBJ1-1; D perhaps matches TRBD1 (6 bases). The TCR comes from a human donor with acute or convalescent COVID-19. The donor label of this sample is uncertain. This chain's CDR3 is CASSFPRGTEAFF. In DNA form, the CDR3 reads TGTGCCAGCAGCTTTCCCAGGGGCACTGAAGCTTTCTTT.